This T cell receptor (beta chain) appears in the sequencing data of a study of pediatric ulcerative colitis. Study-level findings and limits: Acute severe colitis showed lower rectal diversity from clonal expansions. A couple of rectal clonotypes were found only in ulcerative colitis patients, all of them.

The V end lost 6 bases, the J end lost 0 bases, and 9 bases lay between the germline ends. The CDR3 contains 14 residues. The germline V gene encodes CDR1 SQVTM and CDR2 ANQGSEA. The survey-level immunoSEQ assay was used. TCRdb's table, derived via immunoSEQ multiplex PCR, lists solely in-frame clones and lacks some. The sample holds tens of thousands of clones, less than 90% seen once. The blood sample was taken during the colonoscopy visit. Note on this clone: Its specificity is not known.

This chain uses TRBV29-1 with TRBJ2-6; D not certain. The receptor comes from a boy between 10 and 17 years old with severe ulcerative colitis. Sequencing was done on a sample of blood. The CDR3 nucleotides are TGCAGCGTAGGGCCGAGCTCTGGGGCCAACGTCCTGACTTTC. It specifies CSVGPSSGANVLTF. Full variable domain (remainder filled in from reference TRBV29-1 and TRBJ2-6): SAVISQKPSRDICQRGTSLTIQCQVDSQVTMMFWYRQQPGQSLTLIATANQGSEATYESGFVIDKFPISRPNLTFSTLTVSNMSPEDSSIYLCSVGPSSGANVLTFGAGSRLTVL.